The rows below give T cell receptor beta chains drawn from one sample of a study of cytomegalovirus exposure and HLA in healthy donors. This table comes from immunoSEQ multiplex PCR, and its TCRdb copy is limited to in-frame clones, with some not included. The repertoire includes under 250,000 clones, 83% of them detected once, and 4.5% to 6% sits in the top ten. The sequenced material came from PBMCs. The receptor set was obtained from a young woman in good health and CMV-seronegative. The CDR3 runs from the conserved cysteine through the conserved F or W. A D gene is named only where the DNA matches it firmly. The listing skips clone size in some rows; elsewhere it reads once, few, many or a size class.

TGTGCCAGCTCCCGGGGGGGAAGCGCCAATCAGCCCCAGCATTTT CASSRGGSANQPQHF NA TRBJ1-5 NA TRBV7-2
TGCGCCAGCAGCTCCTCCGGGCCCAACTCGAATACGCAGTATTTT CASSSSGPNSNTQYF NA TRBJ2-3 once TRBV5-1
TGCAGCGGTGGGGTGGTGGGGGGTACAGATACGCAGTATTTT CSGGVVGGTDTQYF NA TRBJ2-3 NA TRBV29-1
TGTGCCAGCAGCGAGGAAGGCCGGGCTAATGAAAAACTGTTTTTT CASSEEGRANEKLFF NA TRBJ1-4 NA TRBV9
TGCAGCGTTGAAGCCCAGGGACTAGCGGAGAGCACAGATACGCAGTATTTT CSVEAQGLAESTDTQYF TRBD2 TRBJ2-3 NA TRBV29-1
TGCGCCAGCAGCTTGGCGGCGGGGTTGAATGGCTACACCTTC CASSLAAGLNGYTF NA TRBJ1-2 NA TRBV5-1
TGCGCCAGCAGCTTGGACAGGTCCACAGATACGCAGTATTTT CASSLDRSTDTQYF NA TRBJ2-3 NA TRBV5-1
TGTGCCAGCGGCCGGGAAGGTGGCTACACCTTC CASGREGGYTF NA TRBJ1-2 NA TRBV28
TGTGCCACCAGCAGAGATTCCGGGGGTGCAACTAATGAAAAACTGTTTTTT CATSRDSGGATNEKLFF NA TRBJ1-4 once TRBV15
TGTGCCAGCAGTGAACCCCGGACAGGTCATCGCGGCTACACCTTC CASSEPRTGHRGYTF TRBD1 TRBJ1-2 few TRBV6-1
TGCGCCAGCAGTGAGTCGCTAGCGGGAGAAAAAACAGATACGCAGTATTTT CASSESLAGEKTDTQYF TRBD2 TRBJ2-3 NA TRBV10-1
TGTGCCAGCACCACACCCACTAATGAAAAACTGTTTTTT CASTTPTNEKLFF NA TRBJ1-4 NA TRBV6-6
TGTGCCAGCAGAAAGACTAGCGGGTCAACCTACGAGCAGTACTTC CASRKTSGSTYEQYF TRBD2 TRBJ2-7 NA TRBV7-9
TGCAGTGGGGAAATGAACACTGAAGCTTTCTTT CSGEMNTEAFF NA TRBJ1-1 NA TRBV20-1
TGTGCCACCAGCAGAGTGGAAGCGGGGTACAATGAGCAGTTCTTC CATSRVEAGYNEQFF TRBD2 TRBJ2-1 NA TRBV15
TGTGCCAGCAGTTACTCGAGAGGGGGCTCCTACAATGAGCAGTTCTTC CASSYSRGGSYNEQFF NA TRBJ2-1 NA TRBV6-5
TGTGCCAGCAGCTACTTCACTGCAACTAATGAAAAACTGTTTTTT CASSYFTATNEKLFF NA TRBJ1-4 NA TRBV4-2
TGTGCCAGCAGTGAACTGACAGGGACATCCTACAATGAGCAGTTCTTC CASSELTGTSYNEQFF TRBD1 TRBJ2-1 NA TRBV6-1
TGTGCCAGCAGTGCTGGTCAGGCTAATCAGCCCCAGCATTTT CASSAGQANQPQHF NA TRBJ1-5 NA TRBV2
TGTGCCAGCAGCTTAACTTCAGGGGGCCAAGAGACCCAGTACTTC CASSLTSGGQETQYF TRBD1 TRBJ2-5 once TRBV5-6
TGTGCCAGCAGCTTAGGACAGTTTGTTAATCAGCCCCAGCATTTT CASSLGQFVNQPQHF NA TRBJ1-5 NA TRBV7-8
TGTGCCAGCAGTTCGCGGACAGCCACCGTTAACTATGGCTACACCTTC CASSSRTATVNYGYTF NA TRBJ1-2 NA TRBV27